This passage covers 30 T cell receptor beta chains from one sample sequenced in a study of chemoradiotherapy in HPV16-positive cancers (dated by TCRdb to between 2021 and 2024). Receptors were amplified or captured by the immunoSEQ multiplex PCR assay. Not all clones reach the TCRdb copy of this immuneACCESS table, which keeps in-frame sequences only. Checked studies attribute under half of the gap to unresolved V genes and leave the rest unexplained. For this sample there are nearly 5,000 clones; roughly 95% appear just once. The biggest ten clones account for about 3.2% of the sample. Source: tumor tissue, taken from a patient who underwent chemoradiotherapy. These receptors all come from a human donor with HPV-associated anogenital cancer.

The chain combines TRBV5-1 with TRBJ2-1; TRBD2 matches at 8 bases. This CDR3 has 15 amino acids. V shed 7 bases, J shed 1 base, and the junction held 7 bases outside the gene matches. The germline gives CDR1 SGHRS, CDR2 YFSETQ. This chain's CDR3 is CASFPGGTSYNEQFF. The CDR3 nucleotides read TGCGCCAGCTTCCCGGGGGGGACGTCCTACAATGAGCAGTTCTTC.

The J gene is TRBJ2-7, the V gene TRBV5-1; perhaps TRBD1 as D (5 bases). Trimming took off 0 bases at V and 5 bases at J, with 18 bases between the two ends. Germline V lookup: CDR1 SGHRS, CDR2 YFSETQ. The CDR3 is 16 residues long. The CDR3, as DNA: TGCGCCAGCAGCTTGGCGGGCCCAGACAGAGGCGACGAGCAGTACTTC. Residues: CASSLAGPDRGDEQYF.

V and J are TRBV15 and TRBJ2-1; 11 positions agree with TRBD2. J was trimmed by 4 bases and V by 5 bases; bases with no gene match: 10. Germline V gives CDR1 LNHNV, CDR2 YYDKDF (reference sequence). The CDR3 consists of 17 residues. CDR3 coding DNA: TGTGCCACCAGCGGCGCAGAAAGACTAGCGGGGTACAATGAGCAGTTCTTC. It specifies CATSGAERLAGYNEQFF.

The chain has TRBV7-9 and TRBJ2-2, with unresolved D. The CDR3 sequence is 15 residues long. Between the trimmed V and J ends, which lost 5 bases and 4 bases, there was a span of 14 bases. Germline CDR1 is SEHNR and CDR2 is FQNEAQ (reference sequence). This CDR3 is CASSPTAPGTGELFF. CDR3 bases: TGTGCCAGCAGCCCAACGGCCCCGGGCACCGGGGAGCTGTTTTTT.

The count of this clone is one. The chain combines TRBV2 with TRBJ2-7; no definite D call. Germline CDR1 reads SNHLY; CDR2 reads FYNNEI. Trimming pared 8 bases from V and 2 bases from J, leaving 7 bases between. This CDR3 is 11 amino acids long. CDR3 loop: CASVFAYEQYF. The DNA of the CDR3 is TGTGCCAGCGTCTTTGCCTACGAGCAGTACTTC.

DNA of the CDR3: TGTGCCAGCAGTAGGACAGGGGGCGACTCACCCCTCCACTTT. Its translation is CASSRTGGDSPLHF. The rearrangement links TRBV2 to TRBJ1-6; TRBD1 matches 11 bases. J was trimmed by 10 bases and V by 5 bases; bases with no gene match: 4. The CDR3 extends over 14 amino acids. The germline CDR1 and CDR2 sequences are SNHLY and FYNNEI.

The chain links TRBV7-2 to TRBJ2-1, with 9 bases identical to TRBD2. The CDR3 has 15 residues. Germline V gene data show CDR1 as SGHTA and CDR2 as FQGNSA. The V segment lost 5 bases and the J segment 9 bases; nucleotides outside the gene matches: 11. The CDR3 region is CASSAMGGGAFEQFF. The CDR3, as DNA: TGTGCCAGCAGCGCAATGGGCGGGGGGGCTTTTGAGCAGTTCTTC.

CDR3 in amino acids: CASSENTGLYYEQYF. The CDR3 DNA reads TGCGCCAGCAGCGAGAATACCGGACTATACTACGAGCAGTACTTC. V is TRBV5-1 and J is TRBJ2-7; the D gene is possibly TRBD2 (6 bases). The CDR3 runs to 15 residues. Trimming removed 4 bases at V and 3 bases at J, with 17 bases between. CDR1 is SGHRS, CDR2 YFSETQ, per germline.

The chain combines TRBV4-3 with TRBJ2-3, with TRBD2 matching over 10 bases. V lost 3 bases to trimming and J lost 0 bases; unmatched junction nucleotides: 6. From germline, CDR1 is LGHNA and CDR2 YSLEER. This CDR3 region has 17 residues. CDR3: CASSQDTSGTSTDTQYF. The CDR3 nucleotides are TGCGCCAGCAGCCAGGACACTAGCGGGACTAGCACAGATACGCAGTATTTT.

This clone was observed a few times. This chain uses TRBV29-1 with TRBJ1-2; TRBD1 is a possible D gene (5 bases). The CDR3 is 11 residues long. Trimming took off 2 bases at V and 7 bases at J, with 8 bases between the two ends. The germline CDR1 and CDR2 sequences are SQVTM and ANQGSEA. CDR3 protein: CSVEPGSGYTF. As DNA, the CDR3 is TGCAGCGTTGAACCAGGGAGTGGCTACACCTTC.

The chain links TRBV5-1 to TRBJ2-1; 9 bases are shared with TRBD1. In germline, CDR1 is SGHRS, CDR2 YFSETQ. This CDR3 has 13 amino acids. The V and J ends lost 4 bases and 9 bases, in that order; junction bases with no gene match: 5. CDR3 protein: CASSLGGQGEQFF. DNA of the CDR3: TGCGCCAGCAGCCTTGGGGGACAGGGTGAGCAGTTCTTC.

About this clone: One end of the junction varies from germline; a read error may be responsible. This sequence joins TRBV7-7 and TRBJ2-1; D is perhaps TRBD1 (5 bases). CDR1 is SSHAT, CDR2 FNYEAQ, per germline (reference sequence). This CDR3 has 14 amino acids. The CDR3 bases are TGTGCTAGCAGCTCCGGTCAGGGATACAATGAGCAGTTCTTC. This gives the protein CASSSGQGYNEQFF.

The V call is TRBV6-1, the J call TRBJ1-4; TRBD1 is a possible D gene (5 bases). The CDR3 length is 17 residues. The germline gives CDR1 MNHNS, CDR2 SASEGT. Between the trimmed V and J ends, which lost 0 bases and 2 bases, there was a span of 13 bases. For the CDR3, the DNA is TGTGCCAGCAGTGAAGCGGGGTGGGGGTTGACTAATGAAAAACTGTTTTTT. Protein product: CASSEAGWGLTNEKLFF.

The V gene is TRBV18, the J gene TRBJ2-7, with D possibly TRBD1 on 5 matching bases. The CDR3 is 13 amino acids. Between the trimmed V and J ends, which lost 6 bases and 2 bases, there was a span of 11 bases. Germline-derived CDR1 and CDR2 are KGHSH and LQKENI. The DNA for the CDR3 is TGTGCCAGCTCCTTAGACAGAACCTACGAGCAGTACTTC. Its translation is CASSLDRTYEQYF.

The chain combines TRBV6-5 with TRBJ2-1; TRBD1 agrees at 8 bases. The CDR3 covers 14 residues. The germline gives CDR1 MNHEY, CDR2 SVGAGI. V was clipped by 7 bases and J by 6 bases; unmatched bases: 8. The CDR3 DNA is TGTGCCAGCACCGCAGGGGGCGGTCCCAATGAGCAGTTCTTC. Its translation is CASTAGGGPNEQFF.

V is TRBV11-2 and J is TRBJ2-2; no clear D gene. The V end lost 2 bases, the J end lost 4 bases, and 20 bases lay between the germline ends. Per germline, CDR1 SGHAT and CDR2 FQNNGV. The CDR3 length is 18 residues. The DNA of the CDR3 is TGTGCCAGCAGCTTAAAGGAAATAGGCCGATTATCCACCGGGGAGCTGTTTTTT. Translating gives CASSLKEIGRLSTGELFF.

This chain connects TRBV19 to TRBJ1-5; the D is unclear. V was clipped by 3 bases and J by 2 bases, with 2 bases between them. Germline-derived CDR1 and CDR2 are LNHDA and SQIVND (reference sequence). The CDR3 is 12 residues long. This chain's CDR3 is CASSIGNQPQHF. The CDR3 nucleotides read TGTGCCAGTAGTATTGGCAATCAGCCCCAGCATTTT.

The V and J genes are TRBV6-1 and TRBJ1-2; D call uncertain. Between the trimmed V and J ends, which lost 8 bases and 4 bases, there was a span of 14 bases. The germline gives CDR1 MNHNS, CDR2 SASEGT. The CDR3 contains 13 residues. The CDR3 DNA follows: TGTGCCAGCTCTATTACAGACCCCTATGGCTACACCTTC. This sequence encodes CASSITDPYGYTF.

Written as DNA, the CDR3 is TGTGCCAGCAGTGAACAGGAGGTGAACACTGAAGCTTTCTTT. This codes for CASSEQEVNTEAFF. This chain connects TRBV2 to TRBJ1-1; no reliable D call. V gave up 2 bases and J gave up 0 bases, with 7 bases separating them. Germline values: CDR1 SNHLY, CDR2 FYNNEI. The CDR3 has 14 amino acids.

The chain couples TRBV5-8 to TRBJ2-3, with 7 bases lining up with TRBD1. The germline gives CDR1 SGHTS, CDR2 YDEGEE. V dropped 0 bases and J dropped 1; count of bases not matched to a gene: 8. The CDR3 runs to 17 residues. CDR3 sequence: CASSLGWDSRGTDTQYF. CDR3 nucleotide sequence: TGTGCCAGCAGCTTGGGGTGGGACAGTAGGGGCACAGATACGCAGTATTTT.

The gene calls are TRBV5-1 and TRBJ1-2; D might be TRBD1 (5 bases). Germline CDR1 SGHRS, CDR2 YFSETQ. V was clipped by 3 bases and J by 4 bases, with 16 bases between them. The CDR3 contains 15 residues. As DNA, the CDR3 is TGCGCCAGCAGCTATAGTCCGGGGCCCTCCTATGGCTACACCTTC. It codes for CASSYSPGPSYGYTF.

The chain joins TRBV30 to TRBJ2-3; 11 bases map to TRBD2. The CDR3 loop spans 16 amino acids. Trimming removed 3 bases from V and 6 bases from J; junction bases left unmatched: 11. Germline values: CDR1 GTSNPN, CDR2 SVGIG (reference sequence). The CDR3: CAWSPQTLAGGDTQYF. The CDR3, as DNA: TGTGCCTGGAGCCCCCAAACTTTAGCGGGAGGGGATACGCAGTATTTT.

The V gene is TRBV11-2, the J gene TRBJ1-1; TRBD1 agrees at 8 bases. The junction had 8 bases not matched to a gene; V was cut back by 1 base and J by 7 bases. Germline-derived CDR1 and CDR2 are SGHAT and FQNNGV. The CDR3 consists of 15 residues. Here the CDR3 reads CASSLARTGTFEAFF. The CDR3 DNA follows: TGTGCCAGCAGCTTAGCACGGACAGGGACCTTTGAAGCTTTCTTT.

V and J are TRBV15 and TRBJ1-5; perhaps TRBD1 as D (5 bases). Looked up from germline, CDR1 is LNHNV and CDR2 is YYDKDF (reference sequence). V was shortened by 5 bases and J by 4 bases, with 12 bases between the two germline ends. This CDR3 has 14 residues. CDR3: CATSLRWGNQPQHF. CDR3 sequence (DNA): TGTGCCACCAGCCTACGTTGGGGGAATCAGCCCCAGCATTTT.

CDR3 region: CASSYSTGVQFF. Written as DNA, the CDR3 is TGTGCCAGCAGTTACTCGACGGGAGTCCAGTTCTTC. The rearrangement links TRBV6-5 to TRBJ2-1; tentatively, D is TRBD2 (6 bases). Germline values: CDR1 MNHEY, CDR2 SVGAGI. V lost 0 bases to trimming and J lost 13 bases, with 10 bases between them. The CDR3 extends over 12 amino acids.

This chain connects TRBV30 to TRBJ1-5, with 9 bases that match TRBD1. The J segment lost 2 bases and the V segment lost 8 bases, leaving 10 bases of the junction unmatched. The V gene's germline CDR1 is GTSNPN and CDR2 SVGIG (reference sequence). The CDR3 has 15 residues. The CDR3 loop is CAAKQGAQRNQPQHF. The CDR3 DNA reads TGTGCCGCGAAACAGGGGGCCCAACGCAATCAGCCCCAGCATTTT.

The chain uses TRBV6-1 and TRBJ2-7, with 7 nucleotides matching TRBD1. Germline loops: CDR1 MNHNS, CDR2 SASEGT. The V segment lost 8 bases and the J segment 6 bases; nucleotides outside the gene matches: 10. The length of the CDR3 is 13 residues. CDR3 residues: CASQVQGSGEQYF. The CDR3 bases are TGTGCCAGCCAAGTACAGGGGTCAGGCGAGCAGTACTTC.

V is TRBV5-1 and J is TRBJ1-4; a possible D gene is TRBD1 (6 bases). Trimming left V 1 base short and J 7 bases short, with 11 bases between. This CDR3 is built from 14 residues. Per the germline V gene, CDR1 is SGHRS and CDR2 is YFSETQ. Written as DNA, the CDR3 is TGCGCCAGCAGCTTGAGGGGGGGAAGTGAAAAACTGTTTTTT. This translates into CASSLRGGSEKLFF.

This chain uses TRBV10-3 with TRBJ1-1; 10 bases are shared with TRBD1. The germline V gene encodes CDR1 ENHRY and CDR2 SYGVKD. CDR3 length: 16 amino acids. Germline trimming cut 6 bases from V and 2 bases from J; bases unmatched to any gene: 9. DNA for the CDR3: TGTGCCATCAGCTACGGACAGGGGGTTCTCAACACTGAAGCTTTCTTT. It codes for CAISYGQGVLNTEAFF.

The V and J genes are TRBV5-1 and TRBJ2-7; 7 bases line up with TRBD2. This CDR3 comprises 13 residues. CDR1 and CDR2 from the germline V gene are SGHRS and YFSETQ. J lost 2 bases, V lost 5 bases, and 4 bases had no gene match. The CDR3 region is CASRGTNPYEQYF. The DNA of the CDR3 is TGCGCCAGCAGGGGGACTAACCCCTACGAGCAGTACTTC.